A selection of T cell receptor beta chains follows, all from one sample in a study of cytomegalovirus exposure and HLA in healthy donors. Here immunoSEQ multiplex PCR was the method, and the copy in TCRdb shows in-frame clones only, minus some. The sample has over 50,000 clones, 96% seen once. Sequencing used PBMCs. These receptors all come from a woman under 30 in good health and CMV-seronegative. CDR3s include the opening cysteine and the closing phenylalanine or tryptophan. Fields, in order: D gene, J gene, V gene, clone size, CDR3 protein, CDR3 DNA. A D gene is named only where the DNA matches it firmly. Expanded clones get a size class; other rows say once, few or many, or leave the size out.

. | TRBJ2-1 | TRBV11-1 | . | CASSTRGAGPEQFF | TGTGCCAGCAGCACCCGGGGCGCGGGGCCTGAGCAGTTCTTC
. | TRBJ2-1 | TRBV29-1 | . | CSVRGGPSYNEQFF | TGCAGCGTTAGGGGGGGGCCTTCCTACAATGAGCAGTTCTTC
TRBD1 | TRBJ2-3 | TRBV6-6 | once | CASSYGTGDTDTQYF | TGTGCCAGCAGTTACGGGACAGGGGACACAGATACGCAGTATTTT
TRBD2 | TRBJ2-7 | TRBV15 | . | CATSRGRGGQDEQYF | TGTGCCACCAGCAGAGGGCGGGGGGGCCAGGACGAGCAGTACTTC
TRBD2 | TRBJ2-1 | TRBV9 | . | CASSITSGTYNEQFF | TGTGCCAGCAGCATCACTAGCGGGACCTACAATGAGCAGTTCTTC
TRBD2 | TRBJ2-1 | TRBV13 | . | CASSPGGREGLRDEQFF | TGTGCCAGCAGCCCCGGGGGACGGGAGGGCCTTCGGGATGAGCAGTTCTTC
TRBD2 | TRBJ2-5 | TRBV7-2 | . | CASSPSGDETQYF | TGTGCCAGCAGTCCAAGCGGGGACGAGACCCAGTACTTC
TRBD2 | TRBJ2-2 | TRBV7-9 | . | CASSLRGGPTRELFF | TGTGCCAGCAGCTTACGGGGGGGGCCCACCCGGGAGCTGTTTTTT
TRBD1 | TRBJ2-3 | TRBV12-5 | . | CASGLTEKGTGGPTDTQYF | TGTGCTAGTGGTTTGACCGAGAAGGGGACAGGGGGACCCACAGATACGCAGTATTTT
. | TRBJ2-7 | TRBV11-1 | . | CASSLASWRAYEQYF | TGTGCCAGCAGCTTAGCGTCCTGGAGGGCGTACGAGCAGTACTTC
TRBD2 | TRBJ2-3 | TRBV5-4 | . | CASSSGVATDTQYF | TGTGCCAGCAGCAGCGGGGTAGCCACAGATACGCAGTATTTT
. | TRBJ2-5 | TRBV20-1 | . | CSVRIVETQYF | TGCAGCGTCCGCATAGTGGAGACCCAGTACTTC
TRBD1 | TRBJ2-7 | TRBV30 | . | CAWSGWGQDGSEQYF | TGTGCCTGGAGTGGGTGGGGACAGGACGGGTCCGAGCAGTACTTC
TRBD2 | TRBJ2-2 | TRBV7-3 | . | CASSLTGTSGANTGELFF | TGTGCCAGCAGCTTGACCGGGACTAGTGGGGCGAACACCGGGGAGCTGTTTTTT
. | TRBJ2-7 | TRBV6-5 | . | CASSYLASGGYEQYF | TGTGCCAGCAGTTACTTGGCCAGTGGGGGGTACGAGCAGTACTTC
TRBD1 | TRBJ1-1 | TRBV6-1 | . | CASRRTGTNTEAFF | TGTGCCAGCAGAAGGACAGGGACGAACACTGAAGCTTTCTTT
TRBD1 | TRBJ1-2 | TRBV27 | once | CASSPGTGGWDGYTF | TGTGCCAGCAGTCCCGGGACAGGGGGCTGGGATGGCTACACCTTC